The sequence of this T cell receptor (beta chain) was determined in a study of T cells after yellow fever vaccination. The CDR3 totals 17 residues. The junction had 10 bases not matched to a gene; V was cut back by 0 bases and J by 5 bases. The germline V gene has CDR1 SGDLS and CDR2 YYNGEE. Study results and caveats: Compared with primary, the secondary response was weaker and peaked at day 5, not 15. The CD4 and CD8 compartments had a small share of their clonotypes in common. Re-detected after boosting: most primary clones, almost 97% of CD4 and about 85% of CD8.

This clonotype showed up many times. Antigen unknown. Universal primer sites and UMIs were introduced during 5'RACE template-switching synthesis of TCR cDNA. TCRdb re-analysed the 5' RACE reads in MiXCR, keeping a single row per CDR3 protein. The sample contains more than 120,000 distinct CDR3 sequences, 7.7% of which appear only once. The input for sequencing was CD4+ T cells sorted from PBMCs, taken 5 days after the yellow fever booster vaccination. The V and J genes are TRBV9 and TRBJ2-5, with 10 bases that match TRBD1. This TCR was sampled from a man younger than 40 who received the YFV17D yellow fever vaccine. The CDR3 DNA reads as TGTGCCAGCAGCGTAGGAGGGACAGGGGCTGGAGGGGAGACCCAGTACTTC. Its translation: CASSVGGTGAGGETQYF.